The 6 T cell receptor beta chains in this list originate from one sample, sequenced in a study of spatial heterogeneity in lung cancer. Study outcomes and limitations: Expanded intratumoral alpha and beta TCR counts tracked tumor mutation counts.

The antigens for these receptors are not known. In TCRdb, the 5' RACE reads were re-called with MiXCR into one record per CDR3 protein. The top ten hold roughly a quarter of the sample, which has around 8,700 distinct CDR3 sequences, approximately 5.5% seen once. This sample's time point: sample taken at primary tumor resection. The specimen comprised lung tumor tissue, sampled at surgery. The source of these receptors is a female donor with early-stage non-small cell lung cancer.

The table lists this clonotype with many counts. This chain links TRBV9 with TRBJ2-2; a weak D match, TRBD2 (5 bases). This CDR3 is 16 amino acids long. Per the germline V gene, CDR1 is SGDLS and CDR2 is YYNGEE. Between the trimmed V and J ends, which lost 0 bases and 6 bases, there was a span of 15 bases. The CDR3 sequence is CASSVGSGGSAGELFF. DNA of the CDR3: TGTGCCAGCAGCGTAGGCAGTGGAGGTTCCGCCGGGGAGCTGTTTTTT.

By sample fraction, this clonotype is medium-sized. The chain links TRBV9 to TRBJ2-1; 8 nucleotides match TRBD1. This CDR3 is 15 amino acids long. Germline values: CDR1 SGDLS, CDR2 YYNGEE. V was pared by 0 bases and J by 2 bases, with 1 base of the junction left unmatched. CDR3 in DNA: TGTGCCAGCAGCGTAGAGGACAGGGCCTACAATGAGCAGTTCTTC. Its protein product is CASSVEDRAYNEQFF. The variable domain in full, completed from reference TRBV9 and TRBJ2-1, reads DSGVTQTPKHLITATGQRVTLRCSPRSGDLSVYWYQQSLDQGLQFLIQYYNGEERAKGNILERFSAQQFPDLHSELNLSSLELGDSALYFCASSVEDRAYNEQFFGPGTRLTVL.

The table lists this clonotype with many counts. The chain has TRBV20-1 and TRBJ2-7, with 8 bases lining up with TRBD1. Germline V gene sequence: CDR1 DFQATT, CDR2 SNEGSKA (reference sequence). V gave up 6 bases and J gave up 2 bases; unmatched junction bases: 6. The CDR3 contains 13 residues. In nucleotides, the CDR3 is TGCAGTGCCCAGGGGGCTCACCCCTACGAGCAGTACTTC. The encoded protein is CSAQGAHPYEQYF.

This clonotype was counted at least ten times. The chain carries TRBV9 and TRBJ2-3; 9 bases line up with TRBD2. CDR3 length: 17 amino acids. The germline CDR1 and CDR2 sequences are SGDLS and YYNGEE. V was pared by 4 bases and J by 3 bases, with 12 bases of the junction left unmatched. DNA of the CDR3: TGTGCCAGCAGCCTCTTTTCCGGGACTAGCATTACAGATACGCAGTATTTT. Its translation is CASSLFSGTSITDTQYF.

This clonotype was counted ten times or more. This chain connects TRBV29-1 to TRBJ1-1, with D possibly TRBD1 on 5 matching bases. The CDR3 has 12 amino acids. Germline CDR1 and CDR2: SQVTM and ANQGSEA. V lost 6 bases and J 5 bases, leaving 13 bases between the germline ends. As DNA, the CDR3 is TGCAGCGTCTCAGGGTATAGAACTGAAGCTTTCTTT. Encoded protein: CSVSGYRTEAFF.

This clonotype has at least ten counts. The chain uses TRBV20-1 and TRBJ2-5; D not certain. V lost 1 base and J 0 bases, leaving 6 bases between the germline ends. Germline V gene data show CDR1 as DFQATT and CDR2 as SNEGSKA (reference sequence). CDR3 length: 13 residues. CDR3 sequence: CSARGWNQETQYF. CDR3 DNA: TGCAGTGCTAGAGGTTGGAACCAAGAGACCCAGTACTTC.